Below are 32 T cell receptor beta chains sequenced from a single sample in a study of metastatic and nonmetastatic thyroid tumors. TCRdb re-clonotyped the PCR reads via MiXCR. The sample shows approximately 7,000 clones, roughly 30% of them seen only once. Thyroid surgery took place with no prior treatment in any patient. The sample consisted of adjacent normal tissue. Source of these receptors: a female donor with papillary thyroid cancer or a benign thyroid nodule (not recorded which). Some clones in this sample may be carry-over from other donors' samples.

V and J are TRBV27 and TRBJ1-2, with D perhaps matching TRBD1 (6 bases). CDR1 is MNHEY, CDR2 SMNVEV, per germline (reference sequence). Trimming shortened V by 2 bases and J by 6 bases, and 16 bases separated the two germline ends. The CDR3 consists of 15 residues. The CDR3 nucleotides are TGTGCCAGCAGTTTAAGTAGGTGGACAGCCGATGGCTACACCTTC. Translating it yields CASSLSRWTADGYTF.

This clone was recorded a few times. This sequence joins TRBV7-9 and TRBJ2-7; D is ambiguous. With 5 bases removed from V and 6 bases from J, the gap between germline ends came to 20 bases. This CDR3 contains 15 residues. CDR1 and CDR2 from the germline V gene are SEHNR and FQNEAQ (reference sequence). CDR3 nucleotides: TGTGCCAGCAGCCCGCGACCATTACCCTACGGCGAGCAGTACTTC. It is translated as CASSPRPLPYGEQYF. Full variable domain (rest looked up from reference TRBV7-9 and TRBJ2-7): DTGVSQNPRHKITKRGQNVTFRCDPISEHNRLYWYRQTLGQGPEFLTYFQNEAQLEKSRLLSDRFSAERPKGSFSTLEIQRTEQGDSAMYLCASSPRPLPYGEQYFGPGTRLTVT.

The chain carries TRBV11-2 and TRBJ2-1, with a weak D call TRBD1 (6 bases). The length of the CDR3 is 14 residues. Deletions cut 5 bases from V and 10 bases from J, with 18 bases between. In germline, CDR1 is SGHAT, CDR2 FQNNGV. CDR3 sequence reads: CASSQGLAVVEQFF. The CDR3 DNA follows: TGTGCCAGCAGCCAGGGGCTGGCGGTAGTCGAGCAGTTCTTC. The full variable domain, in which reference TRBV11-2 and TRBJ2-1 provide the parts outside the CDR3, is EAGVAQSPRYKIIEKRQSVAFWCNPISGHATLYWYQQILGQGPKLLIQFQNNGVVDDSQLPKDRFSAERLKGVDSTLKIQPAKLEDSAVYLCASSQGLAVVEQFFGPGTRLTVL.

V and J are TRBV12-3 or TRBV12-4 and TRBJ2-1; 8 bases fit TRBD2. The CDR3 runs to 17 residues. Trimming took 2 bases from V and 8 from J; bases not matched to a gene: 14. CDR3: CASSLPRLASPSDEQFF. The CDR3 DNA reads as TGTGCCAGCAGTTTACCCAGACTAGCGAGTCCCTCAGATGAGCAGTTCTTC.

On this clone itself: One end of the junction varies from germline; a read error may be responsible. The chain uses TRBV6-5 and TRBJ2-4; no firm D call. Germline V gene lookup returns CDR1 MNHEY and CDR2 SVGAGI. The CDR3 extends over 15 amino acids. The CDR3 DNA reads TGTGTCAGCAGTTCGTGGGATCGGCAGTCGCTCTTAGGGTACTTC. It specifies CVSSSWDRQSLLGYF.

The V and J genes are TRBV9 and TRBJ2-1; 10 bases are a match to TRBD2. Germline V gene sequence: CDR1 SGDLS, CDR2 YYNGEE. Trimming took 6 bases from V and 4 from J; bases not matched to a gene: 7. CDR3 size: 15 residues. The CDR3 nucleotides are TGTGCCAGCAAGGGACTAGCGAGACCTTACAATGAGCAGTTCTTC. Translating gives CASKGLARPYNEQFF.

This clone ranks as medium-sized. The chain uses TRBV7-2 and TRBJ1-2, with D possibly TRBD1 on 6 matching bases. Germline CDR1 is SGHTA and CDR2 is FQGNSA. V was cut by 4 bases and J by 5 bases, with 17 bases left in between. The CDR3 has 15 residues. CDR3 region: CASSSTGVVSYGYTF. Written as DNA, the CDR3 is TGTGCCAGCAGCTCGACAGGCGTAGTTTCTTATGGCTACACCTTC.

This clone is labeled as medium-sized (0.01 to 0.1%). V and J are TRBV30 and TRBJ2-7, with TRBD1 identical over 7 bases. Trimming cost V 7 bases and J 6 bases; bases outside gene matches: 9. The CDR3 consists of 12 residues. CDR1 and CDR2 from the germline V gene are GTSNPN and SVGIG (reference sequence). The CDR3 DNA reads as TGTGCCTTTCGCAGGGGGTCGTCCGAGCAGTACTTC. It specifies CAFRRGSSEQYF. The whole variable domain, filled in from reference TRBV30 and TRBJ2-7, reads SQTIHQWPATLVQPVGSPLSLECTVEGTSNPNLYWYRQAAGRGLQLLFYSVGIGQISSEVPQNLSASRPQDRQFILSSKKLLLSDSGFYLCAFRRGSSEQYFGPGTRLTVT.

This clone ranks as medium-sized (0.01 to 0.1%). The gene calls are TRBV7-9 and TRBJ2-1; D remains unclear. Germline V gene data show CDR1 as SEHNR and CDR2 as FQNEAQ (reference sequence). The CDR3 has 12 amino acids. V lost 2 bases and J 6 bases, leaving 5 bases between the germline ends. In DNA form, the CDR3 reads TGTGCCAGCAGCTTAATTAGCAATGAGCAGTTCTTC. It translates to CASSLISNEQFF. Full variable domain (missing parts from reference TRBV7-9 and TRBJ2-1): DTGVSQNPRHKITKRGQNVTFRCDPISEHNRLYWYRQTLGQGPEFLTYFQNEAQLEKSRLLSDRFSAERPKGSFSTLEIQRTEQGDSAMYLCASSLISNEQFFGPGTRLTVL.

This clone is medium-sized (0.01 to 0.1%). The chain recombines TRBV15 with TRBJ2-3; TRBD2 aligns across 12 bases. The V gene end was trimmed by 3 bases and the J gene end by 8 bases; junction bases not matched to a gene: 12. The CDR3 is 17 residues long. Germline values: CDR1 LNHNV, CDR2 YYDKDF (reference sequence). CDR3 loop: CATSSSGTSGLGATQYF. CDR3 DNA sequence: TGTGCCACCAGCAGTTCAGGGACTAGCGGGTTAGGGGCTACGCAGTATTTT.

The table lists this clone with a few counts. The chain has TRBV6-1 and TRBJ2-1; TRBD2 aligns across 11 bases. V lost 8 bases and J lost 6; bases outside the gene matches: 3. The CDR3 has 13 residues. CDR1 is MNHNS and CDR2 is SASEGT in the germline V gene. In DNA, the CDR3 is TGTGCCAGCGGGCTAGCGGGAGGCAATGAGCAGTTCTTC. This gives the protein CASGLAGGNEQFF.

This clone was recorded many times. This sequence joins TRBV3-1 and TRBJ2-3; 11 bases fit TRBD2. The J segment lost 1 base and the V segment lost 2 bases, leaving 5 bases of the junction unmatched. The germline V gene encodes CDR1 LGHDT and CDR2 YNNKEL (reference sequence). The CDR3 contains 17 residues. Here the CDR3 reads CASSQQLAGAGTDTQYF. Here the CDR3 DNA reads TGTGCCAGCAGCCAACAACTAGCGGGGGCCGGCACAGATACGCAGTATTTT.

This clone was counted at least ten times. A read error is possible here, since a much larger clone lies one base away. The rearrangement joins TRBV5-1 to TRBJ2-3; no clear D. Trimming took off 2 bases at V and 5 bases at J, with 12 bases between the two ends. This CDR3 spans 14 amino acids. Germline-derived CDR1 and CDR2 are SGHRS and YFSETQ. The CDR3 loop is CASSFPDPLDTQYF. The CDR3 nucleotides read TGCGCCAGCAGCTTTCCGGACCCCCTAGATACGCAGTATTTT.

The CDR3 DNA reads as TGTGCCAGCAGTTTGAATGCCTACGAGCAGTACTTC. Translation gives CASSLNAYEQYF. The chain employs TRBV12-3 or TRBV12-4 and TRBJ2-7; D not resolved. V lost 3 bases, J lost 2 bases, and 5 bases lay in between. The CDR3 consists of 12 residues.

This clone occurred a few times. This chain connects TRBV6-5 to TRBJ2-5; the D gene is possibly TRBD2 (5 bases). Germline CDR1 and CDR2: MNHEY and SVGAGI. V was clipped by 4 bases and J by 4 bases, with 13 bases between them. The CDR3 loop spans 14 amino acids. The CDR3 region has the DNA TGTGCCAGCAGTTCACGTCTAGCCCGAGAGACCCAGTACTTC. Translating it yields CASSSRLARETQYF.

This clone was seen a few times. This chain connects TRBV25-1 to TRBJ1-4; D is uncertain. V lost 1 base to trimming and J lost 5 bases, with 11 bases between them. The CDR3 sequence is 15 residues long. Germline V gives CDR1 MGHDK, CDR2 SYGVNS. CDR3 sequence reads: CASSESTSGNEKLFF. The CDR3 bases are TGTGCCAGCAGTGAATCAACGTCCGGGAATGAAAAACTGTTTTTT.

Details on this clone: The same CDR3 also results from other DNA sequences found in this sample. The chain couples TRBV13 to TRBJ2-7, with 7 nucleotides matching TRBD1. V shed 8 bases, J shed 1 base, and the junction held 2 bases outside the gene matches. Germline values: CDR1 PRHDT, CDR2 FYEKMQ (reference sequence). CDR3 length equals 12 residues. In nucleotides, the CDR3 is TGTGCCAGCCGACAGGGATCCTACGAGCAGTACTTC. It codes for CASRQGSYEQYF.

By sample share, this clone is large (0.1 to 1%). Other DNA sequences within the sample encode an identical CDR3. The chain joins TRBV12-3 or TRBV12-4 to TRBJ2-2; D is perhaps TRBD1 (8 bases). Between the trimmed V and J ends, which lost 3 bases and 5 bases, there was a span of 13 bases. The CDR3 loop spans 15 amino acids. CDR3 in amino acids: CASSFDRGGTGELFF. DNA for the CDR3: TGTGCCAGCAGTTTCGACAGGGGAGGGACCGGGGAGCTGTTTTTT.

By proportion, this clone is large. The chain recombines TRBV10-1 with TRBJ2-7; a weak D match, TRBD1 (5 bases). The CDR3 contains 12 residues. Between the trimmed V and J ends, which lost 3 bases and 5 bases, there was a span of 8 bases. Germline assignment: CDR1 WNHNN and CDR2 SYGVQD (reference sequence). CDR3 amino acids: CASSDGAHEQYF. The CDR3 coding sequence is TGCGCCAGCAGTGATGGGGCACACGAGCAGTACTTC.

The chain carries TRBV20-1 and TRBJ2-3; 12 bases are shared with TRBD2. Per the germline V gene, CDR1 is DFQATT and CDR2 is SNEGSKA (reference sequence). The CDR3 consists of 16 residues. The V gene end was trimmed by 3 bases and the J gene end by 2 bases; junction bases not matched to a gene: 6. The CDR3 sequence is CSASARLAGDTDTQYF. CDR3 bases: TGCAGTGCTAGCGCTAGACTAGCGGGAGACACAGATACGCAGTATTTT.

This clone has just a few counts. The V and J genes are TRBV20-1 and TRBJ2-6, with D uncertain. The CDR3 totals 14 residues. V was shortened by 5 bases and J by 0 bases, with 8 bases between the two germline ends. Germline CDR1 is DFQATT and CDR2 is SNEGSKA (reference sequence). CDR3 DNA sequence: TGCAGTGCTTTGACGGACTCTGGGGCCAACGTCCTGACTTTC. Its protein is CSALTDSGANVLTF.

This clone turned up a few times. A read error may be the cause here, since a much bigger clone is one base away. The J gene is TRBJ1-1, the V gene TRBV6-2 or TRBV6-3; no clear D. Germline loops: CDR1 MNHEY, CDR2 SVGEGT. This CDR3 comprises 13 residues. DNA of the CDR3: TGTGCCAGCAGAACCTACAGCCACGCTGAAGCTTTCTTC. It codes for CASRTYSHAEAFF.

Regarding this clone: Since no conserved phenylalanine or tryptophan closes the CDR3, a read error is the likely cause. The rearrangement links TRBV6-1 to TRBJ1-1; no clear D. Trimming stripped 6 bases from V and 2 bases from J, with 16 bases between. The CDR3 contains 15 residues. Germline-derived CDR1 and CDR2 are MNHNS and SASEGT. The CDR3 region is CASRRALQDNTEAFY. In DNA form, the CDR3 reads TGTGCCAGCAGGCGAGCCCTACAAGATAACACTGAAGCTTTCTAT.

On this clone: At one end the junction does not follow the germline gene, possibly because of a read error. The chain recombines TRBV14 with TRBJ2-5, with 7 nucleotides matching TRBD2. CDR3 length: 13 amino acids. Germline V gene lookup returns CDR1 SGHDN and CDR2 FVKESK. The CDR3 DNA follows: TGTGCCATCATCCTGACTAGCCGGGAGACCCAGCACTTC. Its translation is CAIILTSRETQHF.

The V and J genes are TRBV27 and TRBJ2-2; 8 bases line up with TRBD2. Germline CDR1 and CDR2: MNHEY and SMNVEV (reference sequence). This CDR3 is 15 amino acids long. With 6 bases clipped from V and 7 bases from J, the junction kept 10 bases outside the gene matches. CDR3 loop: CASSATSGTVGELFF. Written as DNA, the CDR3 is TGTGCCAGCAGCGCTACTAGCGGTACGGTCGGGGAGCTGTTTTTT.

This clone was observed a single time. The chain has TRBV7-7 and TRBJ2-2, with TRBD2 matching over 7 bases. The CDR3 length is 13 residues. Germline V CDR1 and CDR2: SSHAT, FNYEAQ (reference sequence). CDR3 bases: TGTGCTAGCGGGCAGGGAAGTGCTGGGGAGCTGTTTTTT. It codes for CASGQGSAGELFF.

This clone was observed a handful of times. The chain is built from TRBV27 and TRBJ2-1; 7 bases are a match to TRBD2. J was trimmed by 0 bases and V by 5 bases; bases with no gene match: 7. CDR3 size: 16 residues. Germline CDR1 is MNHEY and CDR2 is SMNVEV (reference sequence). The DNA of the CDR3 is TGTGCCAGCAGTCTATATGGCGGGAGCTCCTACAATGAGCAGTTCTTC. This gives the protein CASSLYGGSSYNEQFF.

Comments on this clone: A much larger clone lies a single base off, so this may be a read error. In the same sample, other DNA sequences code for this CDR3. The rearrangement uses TRBV19 and TRBJ1-4; D gene ambiguous. Germline loops: CDR1 LNHDA, CDR2 SQIVND (reference sequence). There are 14 residues in the CDR3. CDR3 coding DNA: TGTGCCAGTAGTCCCCCCGGGTTTACTGAAAAACTTTTTTTT. It translates to CASSPPGFTEKLFF.

V usage is TRBV5-1 and J usage is TRBJ1-2; D is perhaps TRBD1 (5 bases). Germline CDR1 SGHRS, CDR2 YFSETQ. The V end lost 0 bases, the J end lost 8 bases, and 8 bases lay between the germline ends. This CDR3 is built from 12 residues. CDR3 sequence (DNA): TGCGCCAGCAGCTTGGCAGGGTTCGGCTACACCTTC. Residues: CASSLAGFGYTF. Variable domain in full (rest from reference TRBV5-1 and TRBJ1-2): KAGVTQTPRYLIKTRGQQVTLSCSPISGHRSVSWYQQTPGQGLQFLFEYFSETQRNKGNFPGRFSGRQFSNSRSEMNVSTLELGDSALYLCASSLAGFGYTFGSGTRLTVV.

This chain connects TRBV12-3 or TRBV12-4 to TRBJ2-2, with D perhaps TRBD2 (6 bases). V was clipped by 2 bases and J by 7 bases, with 14 bases between them. The CDR3 spans 15 residues. The CDR3 DNA sequence: TGTGCCAGCAGTTTAAGGACTAACAGATTCGGGGAGCTGTTTTTT. Its protein is CASSLRTNRFGELFF.

There are a few counts of this clone. The chain employs TRBV28 and TRBJ2-7, with 10 nucleotides matching TRBD2. After removal of 6 bases from V and 2 bases from J, the junction contained 7 bases not matched to a gene. The V gene's germline CDR1 is MDHEN and CDR2 SYDVKM. The CDR3 totals 15 residues. The chain's CDR3 is CASSPLAGGTYEQYF. CDR3 in DNA: TGTGCCAGCAGCCCATTAGCGGGAGGAACCTACGAGCAGTACTTC.

In this sample, this clone is large. V is TRBV11-1 and J is TRBJ2-7; D is tentatively TRBD1 or TRBD2 (5 bases each). Trimming shortened V by 5 bases and J by 4 bases, and 15 bases separated the two germline ends. Germline V CDR1 and CDR2: SGHAT, FQDESV (reference sequence). The CDR3 loop spans 14 amino acids. The DNA of the CDR3 is TGTGCCAGCAGCATGGGGACGGTAGGGTACGAGCAGTACTTC. Its protein is CASSMGTVGYEQYF.